What follows is one T cell receptor beta chain and its context. It has no known antigen specificity. No quality values exist for individual bases; no much larger clone is one base distant. The sample belongs to a study of cytomegalovirus exposure and HLA in healthy donors (dated by TCRdb to the late 2010s). Turning to the overall study: An earlier analysis of 587 of the donors reported approximately 260 Gb of sequence data and 117 million unique TCR beta sequences obtained from roughly 170 million T cells. In addition to the first cohort of roughly 700 subjects, a separate validation cohort of about 120 different subjects was used. Of the roughly 420 genotyped donors, 70% to 90% were placed in the genetic ancestry cluster associated with self-reported Caucasian donors. All discovery cohort repertoires had been generated on a single sequencing platform. Donor age, sex, ethnicity and CMV serostatus were compiled together with the repertoire data. Across 398 genotyped donors of the cohort, an average of roughly 200,000 unique TCR beta nucleotide sequences per donor were sequenced, and roughly 20% of those sequences were non-productive. The study was designed to test whether signatures of past pathogen exposure could be identified by cataloging public T cell receptors. To predict cytomegalovirus infection status, the study combined high-throughput TCR immunosequencing, statistical association of individual TCRs with disease status, and machine learning. HLA typing covered class I and class II loci at four-digit resolution. Four or five DR-DQ haplotypes were handled as single units for association and clustering, since linkage in the cohort was strong. The number of donors typed differed by locus, with about 629-630 for A, B, C, DRB1 and DQB1, roughly 520 for DQA1, some 570 for DPA1, and around 460 for DPB1. Rather than drawing on any new phenotypic data, the later analysis identified candidate immune exposures from TCR beta sequences and the way those sequences occurred across donors. The study profiled the T cell repertoires of about 640 subjects by immunosequencing and related them to cytomegalovirus serostatus. In a later genetic analysis, genome-wide SNP genotypes for about 55% of the roughly 670 donors were used, and that subset was treated as a discovery cohort. A later analysis re-analyzed previously published TCR beta repertoires from hundreds of donors and added high-resolution HLA genotyping to study TCR occurrence patterns. To decide whether each TCR beta V gene segment behaved as functional or pseudogenic, an earlier analysis of some 540 of the donors relied on high-throughput TCR beta sequencing. Around 320 gigabases of sequencing data and tens of millions of unique TCR sequences were included in an early release covering around 600 HLA-typed donors.

From the cysteine up to the phenylalanine, the CDR3 has a length of 14 residues. Only the CDR3 part of the read is kept: 42 bases, read in frame from the first base. Trimming removed 4 bases from V and 1 base from J, leaving 11 bases between the germline ends. CDR1 SGDLS and CDR2 YYNGEE were looked up in the germline V gene. On the study overall, not on this receptor specifically: Correlated functional status among segregating V segments might reflect linkage disequilibrium, but an unknown experimental factor could not be ruled out. HLA typing was unavailable for some donors at each locus, so association tests used only the typed subset. According to a later analysis, parvovirus B19, influenza, CMV and Epstein-Barr virus appeared linked to several top co-occurrence clusters. A later genetic analysis reported fewer N-insertions in productive TCRs among donors in an Asian-associated ancestry cluster than the roughly 640-donor mean. Because counts were too low, seventeen rarely observed V segments, including chromosome 9 orphons, were excluded from the earlier analysis of some 540 of the donors. A few of the identified cytomegalovirus-associated TCR beta chains were confirmed in vitro to be specific for cytomegalovirus antigens. A further reported finding was that TCR beta sequences accurately predicted the HLA-A and HLA-B alleles for most subjects in the first cohort. A later analysis found that HLA-associated TCR beta chains were more clonally expanded and had lower generation probabilities than equally common non-associated chains. This cohort had only TCR beta chains sequenced, and the lack of alpha or paired-chain data limited which features could be detected. When HLA alleles, especially DR and DQ, strongly co-occurred, attributing TCR associations to individual alleles was difficult. CMV serostatus was the only immune exposure information available for the cohort. It was suggested by the authors that the approach could potentially be generalized to other disease states and immunological phenotypes. Most CMV-associated TCR beta chains appeared to be HLA-restricted in a later analysis, and the HLA associations seemed to be driven largely by CMV exposure. The study gave a list of under 200 TCR beta chains associated with cytomegalovirus. The presence/absence analyses assumed that sequencing depth was roughly uniform across donors, and that assumption may not be true. In an earlier analysis of 500 to 650 of the donors, most TCR beta V segments appeared in productive rearrangements about 87% or about 30% of the time, broadly matching IMGT annotations. A group of highly shared sequence variants was considered likely to be a technical artifact of the sequencing pipeline. The classifier was reported to diagnose cytomegalovirus status with high specificity and sensitivity in both the original and validation cohorts. V-gene and J-gene trimming of TCR beta chains was associated with a missense DCLRE1C variant in a later genetic analysis, and the association was replicated in an independent cohort. Because the 87-base-pair reads could not distinguish some IMGT-functional V segments, including TRBV6-2 and TRBV6-3, those segments were excluded. According to a later analysis, TCR association rates differed among HLA loci, with DRB1 alleles showing the most associated TCRs and HLA-C alleles showing the fewest. A later analysis associated 15,000 to 20,000 TCR beta sequences with specific HLA alleles at a false discovery rate of 0.05. Most TCR sequences were observed very rarely across donors, whereas some public TCRs were present in many individuals.

The cohort was made up of hundreds of healthy bone marrow donors. All cohort members were sampled while nominally healthy, although unrecorded immune exposures were likely present. The donor was CMV seronegative and was included in the group of 352 seronegative cohort members. A peripheral blood sample was provided by each donor, and peripheral blood mononuclear cells were used for TCR beta sequencing. Genomic DNA was extracted from the blood cell samples with the Qiagen DNeasy Blood Extraction Kit. Libraries were made using the immunoSEQ multiplex PCR assay. For the multiplex PCR, a mixture combining 60 forward primers for TCR Vbeta segments and 13 reverse primers for TCR Jbeta segments was used. The CDR3 region of rearranged TCR beta genes was amplified from genomic DNA with a multiplex PCR assay. On the Illumina HiSeq System, the amplified TCR beta libraries were sequenced as 87-base-pair reads. The study's own analysis went as follows. A later analysis tallied approximately 87 million unique TCR beta chains across the approximately 670 repertoires, and around 12 million of those chains were shared by two or more donors. To remove PCR and sequencing errors, raw reads were error-corrected and collapsed into unique sequences using a nearest-neighbor algorithm that merged closely related sequences. Alignment of CDR3 sequences to IMGT reference sequences was used to assign V, D and J gene segments. For a sequence to be retained, a match of at least six nucleotides to both a V gene segment and a J gene segment was required. A rearrangement counted as productive if the CDR3 had no stop codons and remained in frame with V and J, and every other rearrangement counted as non-productive. CDR3 was defined by IMGT convention, running from the second conserved V-encoded cysteine to the conserved J-encoded phenylalanine. Sequences without an unambiguous match to a single V gene segment were excluded from the earlier analysis of about 600 of the donors. In an earlier analysis of some 590 of the donors, a V segment was called functional when productive rearrangements were above 56.7%, and segregating when the standard deviation between donors exceeded 5%. A statistical classification framework was built for diagnosing cytomegalovirus status from the catalog of TCR beta chain sequences. A later analysis assigned V and J genes by comparing TCR nucleotide sequences with IMGT/GENE-DB human TR gene sequences. In a later analysis, CDR3 sequences and most-parsimonious VDJ recombination scenarios were assigned using the TCRdist pipeline. In a later analysis, every TCR beta chain was defined by the combination of its CDR3 amino acid sequence and its V-gene family, and reads without a unique V-gene family were dropped. A later analysis removed several hundred highly shared, low-generation-probability nucleotide sequences to deal with suspected cross-contamination and a sequencing artifact. In a later analysis, a clonal expansion index for each public chain was calculated from normalized within-repertoire ranks of inferred template counts. In a later analysis, generation probabilities were computed using a VDJ recombination model fitted to out-of-frame rearrangements, and the results were checked against IGoR. In a later analysis, TCR-TCR, TCR-HLA and TCR-CMV co-occurrence was scored with hypergeometric tests, and a repertoire-size bias correction was applied to TCR pairs. To estimate false discovery rates, a later analysis permuted the HLA or CMV assignments 20 times. In a later analysis, co-occurring TCRs were grouped using DBSCAN, with TCRdist sequence similarity added in when clustering inside HLA-allele-positive subsets. Repertoires with fewer than 30,000 or more than 120,000 public chains, plus five repertoires with anomalous nucleotide sharing, were excluded from co-occurrence clustering. Not all clones reach the TCRdb copy of this immuneACCESS table, which keeps in-frame sequences only. Checked studies attribute under half of the gap to unresolved V genes and leave the rest unexplained. From that table come the V and J calls and clone size; the DNA was used to work out D and trimming. Present in this sample are under 150,000 clones, around three quarters of which were seen just once. The top ten constitute 1.5% to 2.5% of the sample.

The sequenced sample consisted of PBMCs. The origin of this receptor is a young man in good health and CMV-seronegative. The rearrangement combines TRBV9 with TRBJ1-1; the D gene is perhaps TRBD1, from 5 matching bases. The nucleotide sequence reads TGTGCCAGCAGCCCCGGACACCAGAACACTGAAGCTTTCTTT. Translated, it gives CASSPGHQNTEAFF.